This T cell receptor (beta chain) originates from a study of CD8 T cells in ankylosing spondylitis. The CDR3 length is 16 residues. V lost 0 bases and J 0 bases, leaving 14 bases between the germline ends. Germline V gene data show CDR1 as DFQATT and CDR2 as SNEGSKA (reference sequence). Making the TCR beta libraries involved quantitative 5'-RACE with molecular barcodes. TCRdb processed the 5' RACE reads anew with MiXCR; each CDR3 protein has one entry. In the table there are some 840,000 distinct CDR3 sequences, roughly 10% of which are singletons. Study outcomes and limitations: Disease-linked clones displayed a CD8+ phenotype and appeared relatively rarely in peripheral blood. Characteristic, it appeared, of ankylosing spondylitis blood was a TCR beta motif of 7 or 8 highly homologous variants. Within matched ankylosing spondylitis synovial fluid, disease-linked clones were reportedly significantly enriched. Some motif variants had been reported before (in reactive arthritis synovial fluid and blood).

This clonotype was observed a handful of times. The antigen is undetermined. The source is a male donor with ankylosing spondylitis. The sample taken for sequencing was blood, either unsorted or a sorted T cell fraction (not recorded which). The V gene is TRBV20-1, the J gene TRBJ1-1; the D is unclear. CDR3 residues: CSARDRTRILNTEAFF. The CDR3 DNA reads TGCAGTGCTAGAGATAGAACTAGGATCCTGAACACTGAAGCTTTCTTT.